This TCR beta chain stems from a study of naive CD8 T cells in extremely preterm neonates. As to this clone: The antigen is unknown.

Elective cesarean births at 37-41 weeks, without labor or membrane rupture, supplied the cord blood. Findings of the study overall: Preterm infants showed shorter CDR3s, fewer N additions and less trimming than older groups. Productive template counts varied among preterm samples, a noted limitation. Preterm neonate repertoires were significantly less rich by iChao1 than others.

V lost 0 bases and J 4 bases, leaving 13 bases between the germline ends. The CDR3 runs to 15 residues. Germline lookup yields CDR1 MNHEY and CDR2 SMNVEV (reference sequence). Assay used: immunoSEQ multiplex PCR; TCRdb lists only in-frame clones, some missing. Of 7,000 to 9,500 clones listed, around nine tenths were seen once; the top ten hold 0.45% to 0.55%. The source material was naive CD8+ T cells from cord blood. This sequence joins TRBV27 and TRBJ2-7; TRBD1 is a possible D gene (6 bases). The clonotype was recovered from a newborn in good health. This CDR3 reads CASSLSRGQGYEQYF. In DNA, the CDR3 is TGTGCCAGCAGTTTATCTCGGGGTCAGGGGTACGAGCAGTACTTC.